This TCR beta chain emerged from a study of prognosis after radiotherapy for stage I lung cancer. This clonotype was counted ten times or more. V was pared by 6 bases and J by 2 bases, with 14 bases between. The germline CDR1 and CDR2 sequences are KGHSH and LQKENI. The CDR3 is 15 residues long. Amplicons of TCR beta CDR3 were generated from genomic DNA by two-round multiplex PCR. Initially, in first-round PCR, primers specific to each TRBV and TRBJ gene were used. TCRdb reanalysed the multiplex PCR reads using MiXCR and keeps one entry per CDR3 protein. The sample has roughly 26,000 distinct CDR3 sequences, 30% seen once; the top ten hold under 45%.

Sequences were derived from PBMCs, sampled before or after stereotactic body radiation therapy (not recorded which). The source of this sequence is a donor aged 50 or older with non-small cell lung cancer. The chain employs TRBV18 and TRBJ2-1, with D perhaps TRBD2 (6 bases). CDR3 nucleotide sequence: TGTGCCAGCTCTCTTTCCGGGGAGGCCTACAATGAGCAGTTCTTC. It is translated as CASSLSGEAYNEQFF.